This paragraph covers one TCR beta chain sequence. These data come from a study of blood T cell repertoires in COVID-19. The overall study: Samples came from the United States, Italy and Spain, spanning acute and convalescent COVID-19. Nucleic acid was either cDNA or gDNA, and it came from T cells, B-cell-depleted T cells, or PBMCs.

Some clones are missing from TCRdb's copy, which holds only in-frame ones; the method was immunoSEQ multiplex PCR. The sample holds 200,000 to 300,000 clones, 84% seen once. V shed 2 bases and J shed 3 bases, with 10 bases lying between them. CDR1 and CDR2 from the germline V gene are MNHEY and SVGAGI. The CDR3 contains 14 residues. Material for sequencing was peripheral blood. The sequence was obtained from a man in his 60s with acute or convalescent COVID-19. V usage is TRBV6-5 and J usage is TRBJ2-5; D not certain. The CDR3 DNA reads TGTGCCAGCAGTTACCTAAAAATGGAAGAGACCCAGTACTTC. Translating it yields CASSYLKMEETQYF.